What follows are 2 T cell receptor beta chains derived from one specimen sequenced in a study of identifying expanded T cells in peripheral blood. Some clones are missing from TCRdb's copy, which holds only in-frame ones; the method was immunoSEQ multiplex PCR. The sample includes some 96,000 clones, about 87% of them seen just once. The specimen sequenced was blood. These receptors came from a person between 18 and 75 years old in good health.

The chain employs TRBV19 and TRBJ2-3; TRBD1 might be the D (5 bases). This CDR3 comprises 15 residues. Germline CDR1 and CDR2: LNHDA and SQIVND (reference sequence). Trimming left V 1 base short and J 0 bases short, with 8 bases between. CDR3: CASSIGQTSTDTQYF. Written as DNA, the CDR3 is TGTGCCAGTAGTATAGGACAGACAAGCACAGATACGCAGTATTTT. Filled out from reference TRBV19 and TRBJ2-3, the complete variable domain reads DGGITQSPKYLFRKEGQNVTLSCEQNLNHDAMYWYRQDPGQGLRLIYYSQIVNDFQKGDIAEGYSVSREKKESFPLTVTSAQKNPTAFYLCASSIGQTSTDTQYFGPGTRLTVL.

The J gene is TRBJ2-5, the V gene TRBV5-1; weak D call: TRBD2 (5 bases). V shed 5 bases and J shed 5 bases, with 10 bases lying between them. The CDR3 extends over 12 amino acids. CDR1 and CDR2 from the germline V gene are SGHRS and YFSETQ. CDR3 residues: CASREAGETQYF. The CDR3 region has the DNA TGCGCCAGCAGGGAGGCTGGGGAGACCCAGTACTTC.